At least ten counts were recorded for the clone carrying this T cell receptor (beta chain). The antigen remains unidentified. The sample is drawn from a study of response to subunit inactivated influenza vaccine. The length of the CDR3 is 13 residues. Trimming removed 6 bases from V and 4 bases from J; junction bases left unmatched: 6. The study, taken as a whole, reports: The authors suggested that every seasonal influenza vaccination recruits few new T cells.

TCRdb independently ran MiXCR on the RT-PCR reads; one entry per CDR3 protein. The sample holds about 530,000 distinct CDR3 sequences, around 13% seen once. The chain is built from TRBV12-3 or TRBV12-4 and TRBJ2-7; 7 bases are a match to TRBD1. The receptor was derived from a man between 50 and 59 years old who received an inactivated influenza vaccine. Sequences were derived from PBMCs from blood, sampled roughly 46 days after vaccination. The CDR3: CASSPTGEYEQYF. The CDR3 DNA is TGTGCCAGCAGCCCTACAGGGGAGTACGAGCAGTACTTC.